This entry is about one T cell receptor beta chain. The data stem from a study of blood T cell repertoires in COVID-19. Study-level background: T cells, B-cell-depleted T cells, or PBMCs provided the cDNA or gDNA that served as material.

In the source study's methods: Amplifying reference gene primers gave estimates of nucleated cell counts. Profiled with immunoSEQ multiplex PCR; TCRdb holds only in-frame clones, not every one. V and J calls and clone size are copied from that table; D and trimming were computed from the DNA. The table shows around 21,000 clones, with 70% to 90% occurring only once. The CDR3 extends over 13 amino acids. CDR1 and CDR2 from the germline V gene are KGHSH and LQKENI. Trimming took 3 bases from V and 7 from J, leaving 12 bases between them. The sequenced sample was peripheral blood. The source of this sequence is an elderly woman with active COVID-19. The chain recombines TRBV18 with TRBJ2-5; TRBD2 might be the D (6 bases). The CDR3 bases are TGTGCCAGCTCACCGGCGTTCGGGGGGACCCAGTACTTC. Translated: CASSPAFGGTQYF.